A selection of T cell receptor beta chains follows, all from one sample in a study of shared clonotypes between healthy human individuals. Sequencing used immunoSEQ multiplex PCR; TCRdb keeps in-frame clones, though not all of them. Found here are hundreds of thousands of clones, about 76% of them singletons; the top ten hold approximately 13%. Sequencing input: PBMCs. The receptors were sampled from a woman in her thirties or forties in good health. Some clones in this sample may be carry-over from other donors' samples. Each CDR3 is given with its conserved first and last residue. D genes are given only for firm matches. For some rows the clone size is stated as once, few or many, or as a class when expanded; others skip it.

D gene,clone size,V gene,J gene,CDR3 protein
TRBD2,-,TRBV13,TRBJ2-1,CATGTSGFNEQFF
-,-,TRBV6-6,TRBJ2-7,CASSYSAGYEQYF
-,-,TRBV7-8,TRBJ2-7,CASSPHPLYEQYF
TRBD1,-,TRBV4-2,TRBJ1-4,CASSQDNQGANGEKLFF
TRBD2,-,TRBV10-2,TRBJ2-5,CASRLAGGLETQYF
TRBD2,once,TRBV5-1,TRBJ2-5,CASSLVPSGQETQYF
-,-,TRBV2,TRBJ2-7,CASSEVAIEQYF
-,-,TRBV5-1,TRBJ2-3,CASSLAGGADTQYF
TRBD1,-,TRBV28,TRBJ1-6,CASSSGQNDSPLHF
-,-,TRBV5-1,TRBJ2-6,CASRATVSGANVLTF
-,-,TRBV7-7,TRBJ2-7,CASSLGVGDEQYF
-,-,TRBV9,TRBJ2-1,CASSVVSSEQFF
-,many,TRBV27,TRBJ1-5,CASKGDIGNQPQHF
TRBD1,-,TRBV2,TRBJ1-2,CASARQGNYGYTF
TRBD2,-,TRBV7-8,TRBJ2-1,CASSFLGRTSGPRNEQFF
-,-,TRBV14,TRBJ2-7,CASSLRVGPSYEQYF
-,-,TRBV19,TRBJ1-5,CASSAYRGSMGPQHF
-,-,TRBV4-2,TRBJ2-3,CASSPDLRMLPDTQYF
-,-,TRBV10-1,TRBJ2-2,CASSESNLQGTGELFF
TRBD1,-,TRBV5-1,TRBJ2-7,CASSPNTDRATYEQYF
-,-,TRBV4-1,TRBJ2-1,CASSQRSAGDNEQFF
-,-,TRBV7-7,TRBJ2-5,CASSVTGQETQYF